Listed below are T cell receptor beta chains from one sample, sequenced in a study of cytomegalovirus exposure and HLA in healthy donors. The assay was immunoSEQ multiplex PCR, and TCRdb's table has in-frame clones only and misses some. The sample carries 120,000 or so clones, roughly 80% recorded once. Sequenced: PBMCs. The receptors derive from a man between 18 and 35 years old in good health and CMV-seropositive. The CDR3 runs from the conserved cysteine through the conserved F or W. A D gene is named only where the DNA matches it firmly. Not every row has a clone size; where given, it reads once, few, many or a size class.

V gene	D gene	clone size	J gene	CDR3 DNA	CDR3 protein
TRBV27	.	.	TRBJ2-7	TGTGCCAGCAGCAAGACAGGATACTACGAGCAGTACTTC	CASSKTGYYEQYF
TRBV27	.	.	TRBJ2-6	TGTGCCAGCAGGATAAGACCCCCGAACAGGGCCGGGGCCAACGTCCTGACTTTC	CASRIRPPNRAGANVLTF
TRBV5-5	TRBD2	.	TRBJ2-1	TGTGCCAGCCTTGTACTAGCGGGAGGGCCTCTGGGTGGTGAGCAGTTCTTC	CASLVLAGGPLGGEQFF
TRBV27	TRBD1	.	TRBJ1-6	TGTGCCAGCAGGTTTGACAGGGTAAATTCACCCCTCCACTTT	CASRFDRVNSPLHF
TRBV7-9	.	few	TRBJ1-1	TGTGCCAGCAGCTCGACAGTAAAGAACACTGAAGCTTTCTTT	CASSSTVKNTEAFF
TRBV14	.	.	TRBJ1-5	TGTGCCAGCAGCCATCGGCACAGGGAGTTGTGTGATCAGCCCCAGCATTTT	CASSHRHRELCDQPQHF
TRBV30	TRBD1	.	TRBJ1-1	TGTGCCTGGGTTGGGACAGGGGGCCTCATGAACACTGAAGCTTTCTTT	CAWVGTGGLMNTEAFF
TRBV7-2	.	.	TRBJ1-1	TGTGCCAGCAGCTTAGCGGTGATCGAGGGGAACACTGAAGCTTTCTTT	CASSLAVIEGNTEAFF
TRBV6-5	.	few	TRBJ1-4	TGTGCCAGCAGTTACCTACAGGCAACTAATGAAAAACTGTTTTTT	CASSYLQATNEKLFF
TRBV18	.	.	TRBJ1-1	TGTGCCAGCTCACTCGACATGGGGGCGGACACTGAAGCTTTCTTT	CASSLDMGADTEAFF
TRBV19	.	.	TRBJ2-3	TGTGCCAGTACCCTGATTCATGCCAGGGACACAGATACGCAGTATTTT	CASTLIHARDTDTQYF
TRBV10-3	TRBD1	.	TRBJ2-7	TGTGCCATCAGTGAGGAGGGGGCCGGCGAGCAGTACTTC	CAISEEGAGEQYF
TRBV30	.	.	TRBJ1-1	TGTGCCTGGAGGGGAGGGAGGAGGAGCACTGAAGCTTTCTTT	CAWRGGRRSTEAFF
TRBV7-9	TRBD1	once	TRBJ2-7	TGTGCCAGCAGCCCTACCGGGACAGGGGCGTCGCAGTACTTC	CASSPTGTGASQYF
TRBV2	.	.	TRBJ1-5	TGTGCCAGCAGGAGACGGGAGGGGGGTCAGCCCCAGCATTTT	CASRRREGGQPQHF
TRBV12-5	TRBD1	.	TRBJ1-1	TGTGCTAGTGGCCGACCGGGACAGTTGAACACTGAAGCTTTCTTT	CASGRPGQLNTEAFF
TRBV5-1	.	.	TRBJ2-7	TGCGCCAGCAGCTTGGGACAGAACACCTACGAGCAGTACTTC	CASSLGQNTYEQYF
TRBV19	TRBD1	.	TRBJ2-1	TGTGCCAGTACCCGGGACAGCCGTCGTGGGTCCTACAATGAGCAGTTCTTC	CASTRDSRRGSYNEQFF
TRBV11-2	TRBD2	.	TRBJ2-3	TGTGCCAGCAGCTGGGTAGCGGGAGGAGGCACAGATACGCAGTATTTT	CASSWVAGGGTDTQYF
TRBV7-9	TRBD1	.	TRBJ1-2	TGTGCCAGCAGCGACCGGGACAGAGGAGGCTACACCTTC	CASSDRDRGGYTF
TRBV7-9	.	.	TRBJ2-7	TGTGCCAGCAGCTCGCGAGACAAACCCTACGAGCAGTACTTC	CASSSRDKPYEQYF
TRBV5-1	TRBD2	.	TRBJ2-1	TGCGCCAGCAGCTTGGCCGGGGGGGGCTGGTACAATGAGCAGTTCTTC	CASSLAGGGWYNEQFF
TRBV15	.	.	TRBJ1-3	TGTGCCACCAGCAGAGATATAACGACAGGCCACTTCTCTGGAAACACCATATATTTT	CATSRDITTGHFSGNTIYF
TRBV6-1	.	.	TRBJ2-3	TGTGCCAGCAGTGAACACAGGTTATTCACAGATACGCAGTATTTT	CASSEHRLFTDTQYF
TRBV7-2	.	few	TRBJ1-1	TGTGCCAGCAGCTGGACACTTACAGGTCTGGCTGAAGCTTTCTTT	CASSWTLTGLAEAFF
TRBV6-1	.	.	TRBJ1-2	TGTGCCAGCAGTGAATGGGCCAACTATGGCTACACCTTC	CASSEWANYGYTF
TRBV9	TRBD1	few	TRBJ1-2	TGTGCCAGCAGCCGAACAGGGGGCGCCCGTACGAGCTATGGCTACACCTTC	CASSRTGGARTSYGYTF